This TCR beta chain was observed in a study of blood T cells in healthy people across ages. In regard to this clonotype: Compared with germline, one end of the junction differs, possibly owing to a read error.

Together with a sample-barcoded 5' primer, a J-beta primer mix was included in a second PCR lasting about 7 to 12 cycles. From the 5' RACE reads, TCRdb called clonotypes with MiXCR, one entry per CDR3 protein. The data hold about 1.1 million distinct CDR3 sequences, with more than 30% observed a single time. Germline V gene lookup returns CDR1 MGHRA and CDR2 YSYEKL. CDR3 length equals 16 residues. The genes are TRBV4-1 and TRBJ1-5; tentative D call: TRBD1 (5 bases). The source of this sequence is a man younger than 30 in good health. The sample comprised blood. CDR3 amino acids: CASSQVKGQRNQPPHF. CDR3 bases: TGCGCCAGCAGCCAAGTAAAGGGGCAGAGGAATCAGCCCCCGCATTTT.